This T cell receptor (beta chain) was captured by sequencing in a study of T cell responses to AZD1222 COVID-19 vaccine. Study-wide results and limits: The peak T cell response came first, and repertoires were sampled only after it.

The CDR3 covers 18 residues. The ends were cut back, 1 base at V and 1 base at J, with 16 bases in the middle. Germline V gives CDR1 SGHVS, CDR2 FNYEAQ. To note about this clone: Its specificity is unknown.

Sequencing used immunoSEQ multiplex PCR; TCRdb keeps in-frame clones, though not all of them. The top ten clones hold roughly 15% of a sample with roughly 100,000 clones, roughly 90% of them seen once. The chain carries TRBV7-6 and TRBJ2-2, with D possibly TRBD2 on 6 matching bases. The origin of this receptor is an adult who received the AZD1222 COVID-19 vaccine. Sequencing used peripheral blood, obtained 28 days after the second AZD1222 dose. The CDR3 DNA is TGTGCCAGCAGCTTAGTACCCGGGACTGGGCGGAACACCGGGGAGCTGTTTTTT. Its protein product is CASSLVPGTGRNTGELFF.